The entry below describes one T cell receptor beta chain. The antigen remains undetermined. This sample was included in a study of cytomegalovirus exposure and HLA in healthy donors. As for the donors, each was a healthy bone marrow donor. Notes on the study in general: A previous analysis found most TCR beta V segments productive roughly 90% or roughly 30% of the time. Usually a TCR sequence was rare, but some public TCRs were found in many donors.

13 Jbeta primers and 60 Vbeta primers were used for the PCR. Repertoires were generated with immunoSEQ multiplex PCR, while TCRdb's copy carries only in-frame clones and drops some. The sample has about 190,000 clones, approximately 80% seen once. V lost 6 bases and J lost 6; bases outside the gene matches: 6. The CDR3 contains 12 residues. Germline V CDR1 and CDR2: SQVTM, ANQGSEA. This TCR derives from a male donor in good health and CMV-seronegative. The J gene is TRBJ2-7, the V gene TRBV29-1; 9 positions agree with TRBD2. Sequencing was performed on PBMCs. The CDR3 coding sequence is TGCAGCGTGGTGGGACTAGCTGTCGAGCAGTACTTC. This sequence encodes CSVVGLAVEQYF.